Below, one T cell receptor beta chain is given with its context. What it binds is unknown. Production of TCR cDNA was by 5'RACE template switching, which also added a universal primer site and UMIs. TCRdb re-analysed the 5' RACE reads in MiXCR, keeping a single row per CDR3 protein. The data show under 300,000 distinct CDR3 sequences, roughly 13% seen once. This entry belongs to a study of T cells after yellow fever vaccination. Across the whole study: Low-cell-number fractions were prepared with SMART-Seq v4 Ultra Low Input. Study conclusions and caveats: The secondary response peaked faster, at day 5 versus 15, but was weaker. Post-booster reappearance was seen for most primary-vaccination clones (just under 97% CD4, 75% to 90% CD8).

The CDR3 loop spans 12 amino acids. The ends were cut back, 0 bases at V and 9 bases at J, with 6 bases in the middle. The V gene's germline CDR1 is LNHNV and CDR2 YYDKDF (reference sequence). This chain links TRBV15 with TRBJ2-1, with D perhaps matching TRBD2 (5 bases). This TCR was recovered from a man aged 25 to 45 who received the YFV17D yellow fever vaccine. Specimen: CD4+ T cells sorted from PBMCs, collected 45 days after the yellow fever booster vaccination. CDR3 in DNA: TGTGCCACCAGCAGAGATCGGGGTGAGCAGTTCTTC. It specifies CATSRDRGEQFF.